This T cell receptor beta chain was obtained from a study of CD8+ T cells in alopecia areata. Sorting of CD4+ cells into CD25+CD127- cells was performed for a handful of patients. The CDR3 sequence is 15 residues long. The germline CDR1 and CDR2 sequences are SGHRS and YFSETQ. With 0 bases removed from V and 2 bases from J, the gap between germline ends came to 11 bases. Isolated RNA was reverse transcribed into cDNA used as the sequencing template. Libraries were prepared by immunoSEQ multiplex PCR; TCRdb keeps only in-frame clonotypes and omits some of them. The sample shows roughly 14,000 clones, roughly three fifths of them seen only once.

The sequence came from a human donor with alopecia areata. What was sequenced was CD4+ Tregs sorted from blood. The chain couples TRBV5-1 to TRBJ2-5, with D uncertain. The CDR3 nucleotides read TGCGCCAGCAGCTTGGCGTGGCCAGGACAAGAGACCCAGTACTTC. As protein: CASSLAWPGQETQYF.